The rows below give T cell receptor beta chains drawn from one sample of a study of radiotherapy plus CTLA-4 blockade in lung cancer. TCRdb's table, derived via immunoSEQ multiplex PCR, lists solely in-frame clones and lacks some. The data contain about 73,000 clones, roughly 84% of them singletons. This specimen was peripheral blood, taken from a patient treated with radiotherapy plus ipilimumab. The receptors originated from a human donor with non-small cell lung cancer that progressed on radiotherapy plus ipilimumab. CDR3s include the opening cysteine and the closing phenylalanine or tryptophan. The order of the fields is V gene, CDR3 protein.

V: TRBV5-4
CDR3: CASSGELAGAERGDNEQFF

V: TRBV5-6
CDR3: CASSIKALWTGANEKLFF

V: TRBV29-1
CDR3: CSVVLRGQPQHF

V: TRBV5-6
CDR3: CASSLVSSGNTIYF

V: TRBV2
CDR3: CASSDHRRGTGNYNEQFF

V: TRBV9
CDR3: CASSVLAASTDTQYF

V: TRBV6-1
CDR3: CASRPGQLNAEAFF

V: TRBV5-1
CDR3: CASSFDLAGRGNEQFF

V: TRBV29-1
CDR3: CSVGDRILMNTEAFF

V: TRBV6-5
CDR3: CASRAKLLAGNLF

V: TRBV30
CDR3: CAWSVGTGYQPQHF

V: TRBV7-8
CDR3: CASSLGQGREQYF

V: TRBV7-2
CDR3: CASSLSSSVDTQYF

V: TRBV11-3
CDR3: CASSPGTSSTGEQFF

V: TRBV6-5
CDR3: CASKILRAGEETQYF

V: TRBV9
CDR3: CASSAGLAGVQDNEQFF

V: TRBV6-5
CDR3: CASIATAGNTIYF

V: TRBV30
CDR3: CAWSRTGQETQYF

V: TRBV28
CDR3: CASSLGAAEAFF

V: TRBV28
CDR3: CASSWDSLYGYTF

V: TRBV30
CDR3: CAWRLAGGTDTQYF

V: TRBV5-1
CDR3: CASSDRTIRGDTQYF

V: TRBV29-1
CDR3: CSGRDRGMNTEAFF

V: TRBV11-2
CDR3: CASSLWFQGNTIYF

V: TRBV6-5
CDR3: CASRSLQETQYF

V: TRBV5-1
CDR3: CASSFGSGSSGELFF

V: TRBV7-6
CDR3: CASSILAGGPFGNTGELFF

V: TRBV7-8
CDR3: CASSSDRALPQHF

V: TRBV28
CDR3: CASSGGTGGVLSNQPQHF

V: TRBV7-3
CDR3: CASSLGASPRTDTQYF

V: TRBV27
CDR3: CASSPQGGGYTF

V: TRBV6-6
CDR3: CASRPPSIRSNTEAFF

V: TRBV11-2
CDR3: CASSSIHHTDTQYF

V: TRBV7-8
CDR3: CASSLGTGTNEKLFF

V: TRBV18
CDR3: CASSPGTFEETQYF

V: TRBV11-2
CDR3: CASSLIPAGAYEQYF

V: TRBV5-1
CDR3: CASSFGTSGSPDTGELFF

V: TRBV5-6
CDR3: CASSLGDRGLFETQYF

V: TRBV28
CDR3: CASSETGTPPNEQFF

V: TRBV29-1
CDR3: CSVEAGNYGYTF

V: TRBV10-3
CDR3: CAISVEGRGAAKNIQYF

V: TRBV30
CDR3: CAWSVDTHLRNEQFF

V: TRBV30
CDR3: CAWSVLTSAQPYGYTF

V: TRBV7-7
CDR3: CASSLREPYGYTF

V: TRBV28
CDR3: CATPQQGGYGYTF

V: TRBV4-1
CDR3: CASSQDGNSNQPQHF

V: TRBV6-5
CDR3: CASSRRGTGGDGYTF

V: TRBV27
CDR3: CASSSGQGPYGYTF

V: TRBV5-1
CDR3: CASSLDSGTAYNEQFF

V: TRBV7-6
CDR3: CASSLKNYEQYF

V: TRBV29-1
CDR3: CSVEGGSGVLTDTQYF

V: TRBV20-1
CDR3: CSARLNYEQYF

V: TRBV9
CDR3: CASSIIPGGGYNEQFF